These 20 T cell receptor beta chains were sequenced from one sample in a study of CD8 T cells in ankylosing spondylitis (dated by TCRdb to the late 2010s). Findings and caveats that apply to the study as a whole: A TCR beta motif made up of seven or eight highly homologous amino acid variants appeared to be characteristic of blood from ankylosing spondylitis patients.

For these TCRs, the target antigens are not known. The library was produced with 5' RACE. Reads for this sample came from an Illumina HiSeq 2500. In TCRdb, the public reads were trimmed at Q25 with fastp and aligned with MiXCR, with productive beta chains retained. Entries that share a CDR3 protein sequence are merged under the most common genes and DNA. Here the sample has around 490,000 distinct CDR3 sequences; under 5.5% occur a single time. Roughly 3.5% of the sample comes from the top ten. Input material: blood, either unsorted or a sorted T cell fraction (not recorded which). The receptor source for this set is a male donor with ankylosing spondylitis.

This clonotype was seen many times. V usage is TRBV6-1 and J usage is TRBJ1-3; D gene ambiguous. Trimming cost V 6 bases and J 3 bases, with 12 bases left between them. CDR1 and CDR2 from the germline V gene are MNHNS and SASEGT. This CDR3 has 14 amino acids. The CDR3 spells CASSSTLIGNTIYF. The CDR3 nucleotides read TGTGCCAGCAGCAGCACGCTAATTGGAAACACCATATATTTT.

This clonotype was detected ten times or more. J is TRBJ2-3 and V is TRBV9; 9 bases map to TRBD2. The CDR3 is 16 residues long. V was pared by 0 bases and J by 3 bases, with 5 bases of the junction left unmatched. CDR1 is SGDLS and CDR2 is YYNGEE in the germline V gene. The chain's CDR3 is CASSVGLAAVTDTQYF. In DNA form, the CDR3 reads TGTGCCAGCAGCGTAGGACTAGCGGCAGTAACAGATACGCAGTATTTT.

This clonotype was observed at least ten times. The chain couples TRBV20-1 to TRBJ2-5; D is uncertain. This CDR3 region has 13 residues. Germline CDR1 DFQATT, CDR2 SNEGSKA (reference sequence). Trimming took off 3 bases at V and 4 bases at J, with 12 bases between the two ends. This chain's CDR3 is CSASAPPPETQYF. CDR3 in DNA: TGCAGTGCTAGTGCCCCACCCCCAGAGACCCAGTACTTC.

This clonotype was detected ten times or more. The V call is TRBV6-6, the J call TRBJ1-5; D gene ambiguous. There are 13 residues in the CDR3. Germline CDR1 and CDR2: MNHNY and SVGAGI (reference sequence). V lost 3 bases to trimming and J lost 2 bases, with 5 bases between them. CDR3 protein: CASSYQGNQPQHF. CDR3 nucleotides: TGTGCCAGCAGTTATCAGGGCAATCAGCCCCAGCATTTT.

This clonotype has ten or more counts. The rearrangement links TRBV12-3 or TRBV12-4 to TRBJ2-3, with D tentatively TRBD2 (6 bases). This CDR3 is 14 amino acids long. Trimming took off 5 bases at V and 8 bases at J, with 17 bases between the two ends. The CDR3 sequence is CASSASAGLGTQYF. The CDR3 bases are TGTGCCAGCAGTGCTAGCGCCGGGCTGGGTACGCAGTATTTT.

The rearrangement uses TRBV7-9 and TRBJ2-7; 8 bases are shared with TRBD2. The CDR3 contains 12 residues. V shed 0 bases and J 9 bases; nucleotides not matched to a gene: 1. Germline V gene lookup returns CDR1 SEHNR and CDR2 FQNEAQ (reference sequence). This chain's CDR3 is CASSLASGMQYF. In DNA form, the CDR3 reads TGTGCCAGCAGCTTAGCTAGCGGGATGCAGTACTTC.

This clonotype was picked up many times. This chain joins TRBV7-9 and TRBJ2-2, with 7 bases aligning to TRBD2. CDR1 is SEHNR, CDR2 FQNEAQ, per germline (reference sequence). V gave up 3 bases and J gave up 2 bases; unmatched junction bases: 6. This CDR3 has 16 amino acids. The CDR3 region has the DNA TGTGCCAGCAGCTTGTGGCTAGCGGCAAACACCGGGGAGCTGTTTTTT. Translating gives CASSLWLAANTGELFF.

In this sample, this clonotype turned up many times. The chain employs TRBV27 and TRBJ2-2; the match to TRBD1 covers 8 bases. The CDR3 contains 14 residues. V lost 8 bases, J lost 6 bases, and 8 bases stayed unmatched. Per the germline V gene, CDR1 is MNHEY and CDR2 is SMNVEV (reference sequence). The CDR3 nucleotides read TGTGCCAGCCGTATCCAGACAGGGGCCGGGGAGCTGTTTTTT. As protein: CASRIQTGAGELFF.

This clonotype has a count of ten or more. This rearrangement joins TRBV12-3 or TRBV12-4 to TRBJ1-3; 10 nucleotides line up with TRBD1. The CDR3 is 14 residues long. J was trimmed by 2 bases and V by 5 bases; bases with no gene match: 0. In DNA form, the CDR3 reads TGTGCCAGCAGTGGGACAGGGGCTGGAAACACCATATATTTT. This gives the protein CASSGTGAGNTIYF.

There are many counts of this clonotype. The V call is TRBV9, the J call TRBJ2-5, with 12 bases lining up with TRBD2. CDR1 is SGDLS, CDR2 YYNGEE, per germline. The CDR3 is 17 residues long. Trimming at V came to 0 bases and at J to 4 bases, leaving 7 bases not matched to a gene. CDR3 bases: TGTGCCAGCAGCGTAGCTAGCGGGAGGGCCTTAGTAGAGACCCAGTACTTC. Amino acids: CASSVASGRALVETQYF.

This clonotype was observed at least ten times. The chain employs TRBV20-1 and TRBJ2-3; 7 bases match TRBD2. Germline lookup yields CDR1 DFQATT and CDR2 SNEGSKA (reference sequence). The CDR3 covers 13 residues. J was trimmed by 6 bases and V by 2 bases; bases with no gene match: 5. Here the CDR3 reads CSARRSGADTQYF. The CDR3, as DNA: TGCAGTGCTAGACGCAGCGGGGCGGATACGCAGTATTTT.

This clonotype was detected many times. The chain recombines TRBV20-1 with TRBJ1-5, with D hard to call. The CDR3 sequence is 13 residues long. V shed 3 bases and J shed 0 bases, with 6 bases lying between them. From germline, CDR1 is DFQATT and CDR2 SNEGSKA (reference sequence). The CDR3 DNA sequence: TGCAGTGCTAGGGGTTATAGCAATCAGCCCCAGCATTTT. This translates into CSARGYSNQPQHF.

The table lists this clonotype with many counts. This rearrangement joins TRBV20-1 to TRBJ1-2; 8 nucleotides agree with TRBD1. The CDR3 sequence is 14 residues long. V was pared by 6 bases and J by 4 bases, with 10 bases of the junction left unmatched. Germline loops: CDR1 DFQATT, CDR2 SNEGSKA (reference sequence). Here the CDR3 reads CSATGAGGIYGYTF. The DNA for the CDR3 is TGCAGTGCCACGGGGGCAGGGGGCATCTATGGCTACACCTTC.

This clonotype was observed many times. The rearrangement links TRBV28 to TRBJ2-5; the D gene is possibly TRBD1 (5 bases). There are 13 residues in the CDR3. Germline CDR1 and CDR2: MDHEN and SYDVKM. Trimming removed 6 bases from V and 3 bases from J, with 11 bases in between. The CDR3 region is CASSLGREETQYF. CDR3 in DNA: TGTGCCAGCAGCTTAGGCAGGGAAGAGACCCAGTACTTC.

At least ten counts were recorded for this clonotype. CDR3 DNA: TGCGCCAGCAGCTTAGCACCCGGGACAGGGGGCGAAGAGCAGTACTTC. It encodes CASSLAPGTGGEEQYF. The chain employs TRBV5-1 and TRBJ2-7; TRBD1 aligns across 12 bases. This CDR3 contains 16 residues. Germline V lookup: CDR1 SGHRS, CDR2 YFSETQ. V lost 2 bases and J lost 7; bases outside the gene matches: 10.

This clonotype was counted at least ten times. The V and J genes are TRBV27 and TRBJ1-2; 10 positions agree with TRBD1. V trimming: 3 bases; J trimming: 7 bases; junction bases outside the gene matches: 2. The CDR3 is made up of 13 amino acids. CDR1 MNHEY and CDR2 SMNVEV come from the germline V gene (reference sequence). The CDR3 DNA reads as TGTGCCAGCAGTTTGAGGGACAGGGGTGGCTACACCTTC. Translating gives CASSLRDRGGYTF.

This clonotype was recorded many times. The chain couples TRBV6-2 or TRBV6-3 to TRBJ1-1; possibly TRBD1 for D (6 bases). Germline V gene data show CDR1 as MNHEY and CDR2 as SVGEGT. Trimming removed 7 bases at V and 0 bases at J, with 24 bases between. The CDR3 contains 18 residues. CDR3 DNA sequence: TGTGCCAGCACTGACGCCTCAGGGGTCGCGCCCATGAACACTGAAGCTTTCTTT. It specifies CASTDASGVAPMNTEAFF.

This clonotype was seen many times. V is TRBV4-3 and J is TRBJ2-7, with TRBD2 as a possible D gene (6 bases). Germline V gene lookup returns CDR1 LGHNA and CDR2 YSLEER. The CDR3 extends over 14 amino acids. V shed 3 bases and J shed 3 bases, with 12 bases lying between them. CDR3 protein: CASSHAGTRYEQYF. The CDR3 DNA reads TGCGCCAGCAGCCATGCGGGGACCCGCTACGAGCAGTACTTC.

To note about this clonotype: This sequence may be a read error, since a much larger clone differs from it by one base. Without the conserved terminal phenylalanine or tryptophan, this CDR3 likely stems from a read error. The V and J genes are TRBV10-2 and TRBJ2-7; D gene ambiguous. Germline CDR1 WSHSY, CDR2 SAAADI. CDR3 length: 15 amino acids. Trimming stripped 2 bases from V and 5 bases from J, with 16 bases between. CDR3 DNA sequence: TGCGCCAGCAGTGAGAGTTGGGTCGCGAGACACGAGCAGTACATC. It is translated as CASSESWVARHEQYI.

This clonotype was recorded many times. The chain carries TRBV7-6 and TRBJ1-1; the D is unclear. The germline V and J ends were trimmed by 1 base and 5 bases, with 8 bases remaining between them. The CDR3 loop spans 13 amino acids. Germline loops: CDR1 SGHVS, CDR2 FNYEAQ. CDR3 in amino acids: CASSLEGWTEAFF. The CDR3 nucleotides read TGTGCCAGCAGCTTAGAGGGCTGGACTGAAGCTTTCTTT.